This is a list of T cell receptor beta chains from one sample in a study of vaccination effects on CD4 cells after COVID-19. These receptors have no identified antigens. Assay used: immunoSEQ multiplex PCR; TCRdb lists only in-frame clones, some missing. The table shows tens of thousands of clones, with around 73% occurring only once. The sample in question was CD4+ T cells from PBMCs cultured with HCoV-229E spike peptides, obtained after COVID-19 vaccination. Source of these receptors: a human donor who received a COVID-19 vaccine. Both conserved end residues are part of each CDR3. D genes are given only for firm matches. Expanded clones get a size class; other rows say once, few or many, or leave the size out.

D gene: TRBD1
clone size: -
J gene: TRBJ2-3
V gene: TRBV5-4
CDR3 protein: CASSRRTGDTQYF
CDR3 DNA: TGTGCCAGCAGCAGAAGGACAGGAGATACGCAGTATTTT

D gene: -
clone size: -
J gene: TRBJ1-6
V gene: TRBV3-1/TRBV3-2
CDR3 protein: CASSRLREGSPLHF
CDR3 DNA: TGTGCCAGCAGCCGCCTGAGGGAGGGTTCACCCCTCCACTTT

D gene: -
clone size: -
J gene: TRBJ1-4
V gene: TRBV7-7
CDR3 protein: CASSPSGGPGGKLFF
CDR3 DNA: TGTGCCAGCAGCCCGTCGGGTGGGCCTGGGGGAAAACTGTTTTTT

D gene: -
clone size: -
J gene: TRBJ1-2
V gene: TRBV25-1
CDR3 protein: CASSRDGNYGYTF
CDR3 DNA: TGTGCCAGCAGCAGGGACGGGAACTATGGCTACACCTTC

D gene: -
clone size: -
J gene: TRBJ1-3
V gene: TRBV3-1/TRBV3-2
CDR3 protein: CASSLDGTDYTIYF
CDR3 DNA: TGTGCCAGCAGCCTAGATGGGACCGACTACACCATATATTTT

D gene: -
clone size: few
J gene: TRBJ1-1
V gene: TRBV7-9
CDR3 protein: CASSATENTEAFF
CDR3 DNA: TGTGCCAGCAGCGCGACAGAGAACACTGAAGCTTTCTTT

D gene: TRBD1
clone size: -
J gene: TRBJ1-2
V gene: TRBV6-2/TRBV6-3
CDR3 protein: CASSRGQGASSYTF
CDR3 DNA: TGTGCCAGCAGCCGAGGACAGGGGGCTTCCAGCTACACCTTC

D gene: -
clone size: -
J gene: TRBJ1-6
V gene: TRBV16
CDR3 protein: CASSRRGGGSPLHF
CDR3 DNA: TGTGCCAGCAGCAGACGTGGGGGGGGCTCACCCCTCCACTTT

D gene: -
clone size: -
J gene: TRBJ1-4
V gene: TRBV21-1
CDR3 protein: CASPLRVREKLFF
CDR3 DNA: TGTGCCAGTCCTCTTCGGGTCCGGGAAAAACTGTTTTTT

D gene: -
clone size: -
J gene: TRBJ1-5
V gene: TRBV6-2/TRBV6-3
CDR3 protein: CASSYDSNQPQHF
CDR3 DNA: TGTGCCAGCAGTTATGACAGCAATCAGCCCCAGCATTTT

D gene: TRBD1
clone size: -
J gene: TRBJ1-2
V gene: TRBV10-3
CDR3 protein: CAISDRGTGSDGYTF
CDR3 DNA: TGTGCCATCAGTGACCGCGGGACAGGATCGGATGGCTACACCTTC

D gene: TRBD2
clone size: -
J gene: TRBJ2-3
V gene: TRBV6-7
CDR3 protein: CASSWGGSGDTQYF
CDR3 DNA: TGTGCCAGCAGTTGGGGGGGGTCCGGGGATACGCAGTATTTT

D gene: TRBD1
clone size: -
J gene: TRBJ2-2
V gene: TRBV20-1
CDR3 protein: CSASVTGGDTGELFF
CDR3 DNA: TGCAGTGCTAGTGTAACAGGGGGAGACACCGGGGAGCTGTTTTTT

D gene: -
clone size: -
J gene: TRBJ1-1
V gene: TRBV5-1
CDR3 protein: CASGLDSLNTEAFF
CDR3 DNA: TGCGCCAGCGGGTTAGACAGTTTGAACACTGAAGCTTTCTTT

D gene: -
clone size: -
J gene: TRBJ2-5
V gene: TRBV3-1/TRBV3-2
CDR3 protein: CASSQARQQETQYF
CDR3 DNA: TGTGCCAGCAGCCAAGCTAGACAGCAAGAGACCCAGTACTTC

D gene: TRBD1
clone size: few
J gene: TRBJ1-2
V gene: TRBV7-9
CDR3 protein: CASSRGQGMGYTF
CDR3 DNA: TGTGCCAGCAGCCGGGGACAGGGCATGGGCTACACCTTC

D gene: -
clone size: -
J gene: TRBJ2-5
V gene: TRBV9
CDR3 protein: CASSEAIAKETQYF
CDR3 DNA: TGTGCCAGCAGCGAGGCGATAGCTAAAGAGACCCAGTACTTC

D gene: -
clone size: -
J gene: TRBJ2-5
V gene: TRBV5-1
CDR3 protein: CASSLAGSETQYF
CDR3 DNA: TGCGCCAGCAGCTTGGCGGGATCCGAGACCCAGTACTTC

D gene: -
clone size: -
J gene: TRBJ1-6
V gene: TRBV2
CDR3 protein: CASAGRANSPLHF
CDR3 DNA: TGTGCCTCCGCGGGCAGGGCCAATTCACCCCTCCACTTT

D gene: -
clone size: few
J gene: TRBJ1-3
V gene: TRBV7-8
CDR3 protein: CASSLGGSGNTIYF
CDR3 DNA: TGTGCCAGCAGCTTAGGGGGCTCTGGAAACACCATATATTTT

D gene: -
clone size: -
J gene: TRBJ1-6
V gene: TRBV11-2
CDR3 protein: CASSLSGSNSPLHF
CDR3 DNA: TGTGCCAGCAGCTTATCTGGCAGTAATTCACCCCTCCACTTT

D gene: -
clone size: -
J gene: TRBJ1-4
V gene: TRBV30
CDR3 protein: CAWSVPGLSEKLFF
CDR3 DNA: TGTGCCTGGAGTGTTCCGGGATTAAGTGAAAAACTGTTTTTT

D gene: -
clone size: -
J gene: TRBJ1-2
V gene: TRBV7-8
CDR3 protein: CASSALKTFGGYTF
CDR3 DNA: TGTGCCAGCAGCGCACTCAAAACCTTTGGGGGCTACACCTTC

D gene: TRBD1
clone size: -
J gene: TRBJ1-1
V gene: TRBV10-3
CDR3 protein: CAIRGQGDTEAFF
CDR3 DNA: TGTGCCATCAGGGGACAGGGCGACACTGAAGCTTTCTTT

D gene: TRBD2
clone size: -
J gene: TRBJ2-3
V gene: TRBV5-1
CDR3 protein: CASSRVAGGDGDTQYF
CDR3 DNA: TGCGCCAGCAGCAGGGTAGCGGGGGGGGATGGAGATACGCAGTATTTT

D gene: -
clone size: -
J gene: TRBJ1-2
V gene: TRBV3-1/TRBV3-2
CDR3 protein: CASSQNSNYGYTF
CDR3 DNA: TGTGCCAGCAGCCAAAACAGTAACTATGGCTACACCTTC

D gene: TRBD1
clone size: few
J gene: TRBJ1-2
V gene: TRBV7-9
CDR3 protein: CASSPPGQVANYGYTF
CDR3 DNA: TGTGCCAGCAGCCCACCGGGACAGGTAGCTAACTATGGCTACACCTTC

D gene: -
clone size: -
J gene: TRBJ1-1
V gene: TRBV29-1
CDR3 protein: CSARDGGPREAFF
CDR3 DNA: TGCAGCGCCCGGGACGGAGGCCCCAGGGAAGCTTTCTTT

D gene: TRBD2
clone size: -
J gene: TRBJ2-1
V gene: TRBV2
CDR3 protein: CASSSPWTSGGANEQFF
CDR3 DNA: TGTGCCAGCAGTTCTCCCTGGACTAGCGGGGGGGCAAATGAGCAGTTCTTC

D gene: TRBD1
clone size: -
J gene: TRBJ1-4
V gene: TRBV28
CDR3 protein: CASSEGQVGEKLFF
CDR3 DNA: TGTGCCAGCAGTGAAGGACAGGTGGGGGAAAAACTGTTTTTT

D gene: TRBD1
clone size: -
J gene: TRBJ1-1
V gene: TRBV10-2
CDR3 protein: CASTDRDRVNTEAFF
CDR3 DNA: TGCGCCAGCACTGACCGGGACAGGGTGAACACTGAAGCTTTCTTT

D gene: -
clone size: -
J gene: TRBJ1-2
V gene: TRBV9
CDR3 protein: CASSLQGGENYGYTF
CDR3 DNA: TGTGCCAGCAGCCTCCAGGGAGGGGAGAACTATGGCTACACCTTC

D gene: -
clone size: -
J gene: TRBJ1-1
V gene: TRBV5-8
CDR3 protein: CASSLQGLTEAFF
CDR3 DNA: TGTGCCAGCAGCCTCCAGGGATTGACTGAAGCTTTCTTT

D gene: TRBD1
clone size: -
J gene: TRBJ2-2
V gene: TRBV2
CDR3 protein: CASSRRDRRNTGELFF
CDR3 DNA: TGTGCCAGCAGCCGCCGGGACAGGCGGAACACCGGGGAGCTGTTTTTT

D gene: -
clone size: -
J gene: TRBJ1-6
V gene: TRBV4-1
CDR3 protein: CASSQDGWTNNSPLHF
CDR3 DNA: TGCGCCAGCAGCCAAGATGGCTGGACAAATAATTCACCCCTCCACTTT